Sequencing of this T cell receptor (beta chain) was carried out in a study of blood T cell repertoires in COVID-19. For the study at large: Whether acute or convalescent, the COVID-19 samples came from the United States, Italy and Spain. The cDNA or gDNA used as material had been derived from T cells, B-cell-depleted T cells, or PBMCs.

Trimming removed 3 bases from V and 2 bases from J, with 5 bases in between. The CDR3 is made up of 12 amino acids. CDR1 SGHKS and CDR2 YYEKEE come from the germline V gene (reference sequence). TCRdb's copy holds only in-frame clones and misses some; the assay was immunoSEQ multiplex PCR. Of about 120,000 clones in the sample, approximately 87% were seen once. What was sequenced was peripheral blood. The chain is built from TRBV5-5 and TRBJ2-5; D unresolved. The TCR comes from a woman between 50 and 59 years old with acute or convalescent COVID-19. The CDR3 DNA reads TGTGCCAGCAGCTGGCCTCAAGAGACCCAGTACTTC. Its protein product is CASSWPQETQYF.